This is a list of T cell receptor beta chains from one sample in a study of CD8+ T cells in alopecia areata. Produced via immunoSEQ multiplex PCR; TCRdb's table is partial and in-frame only. The profile covers 200,000 to 250,000 clones, with less than 65% appearing a single time and roughly 4.2% taken by the ten largest. Here the sequenced sample was CD4+ T cells sorted from blood, taken at week 4, from a patient treated with tofacitinib. Receptors originate from a human donor with alopecia areata. The CDR3 runs from the conserved cysteine through the conserved F or W. D genes are given only for firm matches. Only part of the rows carry a size: once, few, many, or a class if the clone is expanded.

D,size,J,V,CDR3,DNA
.,.,TRBJ2-3,TRBV4-3,CASSQDYGPVIGQYF,TGCGCCAGCAGCCAAGATTACGGACCCGTGATTGGGCAGTATTTT
.,.,TRBJ1-2,TRBV18,CASSPDELWGYTF,TGTGCCAGCTCACCGGATGAGTTGTGGGGCTACACCTTC
TRBD1,.,TRBJ2-7,TRBV25-1,CASSEYASRDREGYEQYF,TGTGCCAGCAGTGAATATGCATCCCGGGACAGGGAAGGGTACGAGCAGTACTTC
.,.,TRBJ1-2,TRBV5-6,CASSRYGWGYGYTF,TGTGCCAGCAGCCGTTATGGATGGGGCTATGGCTACACCTTC
.,.,TRBJ2-7,TRBV29-1,CSVSTGPKNEQYF,TGCAGCGTTTCGACAGGACCCAAAAACGAGCAGTACTTC
.,few,TRBJ1-6,TRBV4-3,CASSPDIPKRSPLHF,TGCGCCAGCAGCCCAGACATACCAAAAAGGTCACCCCTCCACTTT
.,.,TRBJ1-2,TRBV4-1,CASSQEPHQGRGNGYTF,TGCGCCAGCAGCCAAGAGCCCCACCAAGGGAGGGGAAATGGCTACACCTTC
.,.,TRBJ1-4,TRBV29-1,CSVGLRATNEKLFF,TGCAGCGTGGGGCTTCGGGCAACTAATGAAAAACTGTTTTTT
.,.,TRBJ2-5,TRBV29-1,CSATPDSQETQYF,TGCAGCGCTACACCGGACAGCCAAGAGACCCAGTACTTC
.,.,TRBJ1-2,TRBV29-1,CSAETGNGYTF,TGCAGCGCCGAAACAGGGAATGGCTACACCTTC
.,once,TRBJ2-4,TRBV5-6,CASSLPQLLGVQYF,TGTGCCAGCAGCTTGCCCCAGCTCCTTGGGGTTCAGTACTTC
TRBD2,few,TRBJ2-1,TRBV2,CASTTRSGGSHNEQFF,TGTGCCAGCACCACGAGGAGCGGGGGGAGCCACAATGAGCAGTTCTTC
.,.,TRBJ2-3,TRBV5-1,CASSPTPDTQYF,TGCGCCAGCAGCCCCACACCAGATACGCAGTATTTT
.,once,TRBJ2-7,TRBV6-5,CASGDSNSYEQYF,TGTGCCAGCGGGGACTCAAACTCCTACGAGCAGTACTTC
.,.,TRBJ1-2,TRBV29-1,CSAGSRGGTGYGYTF,TGCAGCGCTGGTAGTCGTGGGGGCACCGGGTATGGCTACACCTTC
TRBD1,.,TRBJ2-1,TRBV5-1,CASSGQGAGYNEQFF,TGCGCCAGCAGCGGACAGGGGGCGGGCTACAATGAGCAGTTCTTC
.,.,TRBJ2-5,TRBV4-2,CASSQEGPSSQETQYF,TGTGCCAGCAGCCAAGAGGGACCCTCATCCCAAGAGACCCAGTACTTC
.,.,TRBJ2-5,TRBV5-1,CASSLGKREETQYF,TGCGCCAGCAGCTTGGGGAAGCGGGAAGAGACCCAGTACTTC
TRBD1,.,TRBJ2-3,TRBV7-9,CASSINRGLAPTDTQYF,TGTGCCAGCAGCATAAACAGGGGGCTAGCACCGACAGATACGCAGTATTTT